The source of this T cell receptor beta chain is a study of T-cell memory formation after mild COVID-19. With 2 bases removed from V and 0 bases from J, the gap between germline ends came to 9 bases. This CDR3 region has 15 residues. Germline V gene lookup returns CDR1 MNHEY and CDR2 SVGEGT. MiXCR was run by TCRdb on the 5' RACE reads, yielding one entry per CDR3 protein. In the table there are some 62,000 distinct CDR3 sequences, 9.3% of which are singletons. The rearrangement joins TRBV6-2 or TRBV6-3 to TRBJ2-3; the D is unclear. The sequenced material came from PBMCs or a T cell subset sorted from them (not recorded which). The TCR was taken from a man younger than 30 who had mild COVID-19 (a few samples of this study predate the infection). Cell type and time point are not known. For the CDR3, the DNA is TGTGCCAGCAGTTACGATACAGCTAGCACAGATACGCAGTATTTT. Translating gives CASSYDTASTDTQYF.